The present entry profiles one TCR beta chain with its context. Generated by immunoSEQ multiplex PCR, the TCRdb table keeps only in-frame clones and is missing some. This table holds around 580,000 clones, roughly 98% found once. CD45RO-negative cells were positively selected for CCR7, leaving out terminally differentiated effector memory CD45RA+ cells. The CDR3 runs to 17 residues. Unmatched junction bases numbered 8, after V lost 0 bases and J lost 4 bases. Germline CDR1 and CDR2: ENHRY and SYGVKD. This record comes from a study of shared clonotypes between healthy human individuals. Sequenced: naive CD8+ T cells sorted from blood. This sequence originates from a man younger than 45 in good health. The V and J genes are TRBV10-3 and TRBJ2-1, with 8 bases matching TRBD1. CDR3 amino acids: CAISESTQGGGYNEQFF. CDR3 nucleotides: TGTGCCATCAGTGAGTCAACACAGGGGGGCGGTTACAATGAGCAGTTCTTC.